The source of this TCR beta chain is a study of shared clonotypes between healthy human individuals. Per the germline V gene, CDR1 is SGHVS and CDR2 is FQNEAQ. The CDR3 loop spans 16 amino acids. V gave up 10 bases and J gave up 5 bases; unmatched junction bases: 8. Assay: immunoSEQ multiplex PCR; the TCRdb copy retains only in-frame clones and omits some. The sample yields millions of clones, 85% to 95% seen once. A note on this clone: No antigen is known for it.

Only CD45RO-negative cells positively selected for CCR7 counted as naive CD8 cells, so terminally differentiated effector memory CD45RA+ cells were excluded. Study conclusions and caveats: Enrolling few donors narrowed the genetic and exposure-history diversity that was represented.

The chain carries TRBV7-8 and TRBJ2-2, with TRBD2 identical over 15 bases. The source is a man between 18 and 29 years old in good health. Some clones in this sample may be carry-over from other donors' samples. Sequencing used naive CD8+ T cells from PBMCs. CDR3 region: CATSGLAGGGTGELFF. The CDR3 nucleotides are TGTGCCACCTCGGGACTAGCGGGAGGTGGAACCGGGGAGCTGTTTTTT.